This T cell receptor beta chain is drawn from a study of vaccination effects on CD4 cells after COVID-19. ViraFEST used viral peptide pools to expand antigen-specific CD4+ T cells before sequencing. Having been cultured for about 10 days, the cells underwent CD4+ T cell isolation. The healthy vaccine recipients, who had no prior SARS-CoV-2 infection, showed negative nucleocapsid antibodies. This clone turned up a few times. Its antigen is currently unknown. Sequencing was performed with immunoSEQ multiplex PCR; in TCRdb, only in-frame clones are kept and a portion is missing. Of tens of thousands of clones listed, 73% are singletons. Germline lookup yields CDR1 SGHRS and CDR2 YFSETQ. V lost 0 bases and J lost 8, with 12 bases in between. The CDR3 loop spans 14 amino acids.

This clonotype originated in a human donor who received a COVID-19 vaccine. The chain uses TRBV5-1 and TRBJ2-1; no definite D call. The source material was CD4+ T cells from PBMCs cultured with SARS-CoV-2 spike peptides, sampled before COVID-19 vaccination. For the CDR3, the DNA is TGCGCCAGCAGCTTGGGGAGTGTTATGGATGAGCAGTTCTTC. Translated, it gives CASSLGSVMDEQFF.